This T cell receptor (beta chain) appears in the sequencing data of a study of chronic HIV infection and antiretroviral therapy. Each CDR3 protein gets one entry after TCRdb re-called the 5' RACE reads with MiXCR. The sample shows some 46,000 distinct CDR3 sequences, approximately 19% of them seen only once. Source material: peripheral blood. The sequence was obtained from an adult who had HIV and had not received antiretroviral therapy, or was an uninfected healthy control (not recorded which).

This chain's CDR3 is CSVKAGTGTYEQYF. CDR3 nucleotide sequence: TGCAGCGTGAAAGCCGGGACAGGGACCTACGAGCAGTACTTC. The rearrangement uses TRBV29-1 and TRBJ2-7; 9 bases fit TRBD1. Germline CDR1 is SQVTM and CDR2 is ANQGSEA. This CDR3 is built from 14 residues. Germline trimming cut 6 bases from V and 2 bases from J; bases unmatched to any gene: 8.